The sequence of this T cell receptor beta chain was determined in a study of T cell responses to AZD1222 COVID-19 vaccine. CDR3 length equals 15 residues. V lost 2 bases, J lost 2 bases, and 6 bases stayed unmatched. Germline V CDR1 and CDR2: SGHDT, YYEEEE. Using immunoSEQ multiplex PCR, the repertoire was profiled, and TCRdb retains in-frame clones only, with some absent. The sample lists approximately 89,000 clones; 90% to 95% were seen once. V is TRBV5-6 and J is TRBJ1-2; 7 bases match TRBD1. The clonotype originates from an adult who received the AZD1222 COVID-19 vaccine. This material consisted of peripheral blood, taken 28 days after the second AZD1222 dose. The CDR3 loop reads CASSLSGQQNYGYTF. The DNA of the CDR3 is TGTGCCAGCAGCTTATCGGGACAGCAGAACTATGGCTACACCTTC.